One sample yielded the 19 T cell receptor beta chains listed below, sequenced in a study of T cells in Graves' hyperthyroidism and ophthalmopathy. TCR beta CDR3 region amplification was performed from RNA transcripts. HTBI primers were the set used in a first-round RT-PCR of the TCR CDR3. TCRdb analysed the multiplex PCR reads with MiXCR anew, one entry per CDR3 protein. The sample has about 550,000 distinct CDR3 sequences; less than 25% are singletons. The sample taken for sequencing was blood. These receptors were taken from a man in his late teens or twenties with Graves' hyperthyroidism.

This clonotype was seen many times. The CDR3 nucleotides read TGTGCCAGCATTACGGACGGCAAACCCCAGCCCCAGCATTTT. Its translation: CASITDGKPQPQHF. The gene calls are TRBV28 and TRBJ1-5; D unclear. Germline CDR1 is MDHEN and CDR2 is SYDVKM. The CDR3 runs to 14 residues. V lost 7 bases and J 7 bases, leaving 17 bases between the germline ends. The full variable domain, its missing parts supplied by reference TRBV28 and TRBJ1-5, is DVKVTQSSRYLVKRTGEKVFLECVQDMDHENMFWYRQDPGLGLRLIYFSYDVKMKEKGDIPEGYSVSREKKERFSLILESASTNQTSMYLCASITDGKPQPQHFGDGTRLSIL.

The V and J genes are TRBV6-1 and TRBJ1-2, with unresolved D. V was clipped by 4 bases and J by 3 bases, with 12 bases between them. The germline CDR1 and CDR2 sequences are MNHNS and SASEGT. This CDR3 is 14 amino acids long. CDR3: CASSAPGIHYGYTF. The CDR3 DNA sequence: TGTGCCAGCAGTGCTCCCGGGATACACTATGGCTACACCTTC.

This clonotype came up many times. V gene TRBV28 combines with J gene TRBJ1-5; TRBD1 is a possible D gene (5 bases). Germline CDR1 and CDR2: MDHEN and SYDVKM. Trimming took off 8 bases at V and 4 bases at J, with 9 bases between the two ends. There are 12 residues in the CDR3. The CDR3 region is CASLEGNQPQHF. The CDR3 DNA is TGTGCCAGCCTCGAGGGGAATCAGCCCCAGCATTTT.

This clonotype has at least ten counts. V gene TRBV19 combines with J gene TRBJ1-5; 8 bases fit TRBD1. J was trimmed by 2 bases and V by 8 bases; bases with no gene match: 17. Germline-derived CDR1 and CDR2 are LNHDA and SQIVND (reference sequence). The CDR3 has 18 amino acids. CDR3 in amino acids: CASGPGTGPFRRNQPQHF. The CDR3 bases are TGTGCCAGTGGCCCCGGGACAGGTCCTTTCAGACGCAATCAGCCCCAGCATTTT.

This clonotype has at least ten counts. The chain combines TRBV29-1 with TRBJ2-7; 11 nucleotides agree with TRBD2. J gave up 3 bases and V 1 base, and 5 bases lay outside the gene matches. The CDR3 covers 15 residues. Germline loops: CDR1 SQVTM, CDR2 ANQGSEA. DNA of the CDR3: TGCAGCGTTGAAGTCCCCGGGACTAGCGGCTACGAGCAGTACTTC. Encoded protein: CSVEVPGTSGYEQYF.

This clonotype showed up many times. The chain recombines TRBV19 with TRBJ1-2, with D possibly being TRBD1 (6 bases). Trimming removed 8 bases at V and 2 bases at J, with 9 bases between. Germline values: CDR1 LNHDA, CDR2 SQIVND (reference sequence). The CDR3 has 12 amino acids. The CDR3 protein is CASEGTNYGYTF. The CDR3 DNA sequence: TGTGCCAGTGAGGGGACAAACTATGGCTACACCTTC.

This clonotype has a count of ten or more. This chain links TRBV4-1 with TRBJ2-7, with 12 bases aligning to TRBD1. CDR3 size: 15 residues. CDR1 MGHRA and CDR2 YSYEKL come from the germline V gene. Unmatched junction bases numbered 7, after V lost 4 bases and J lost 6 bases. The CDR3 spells CASSLTGTGGREQYF. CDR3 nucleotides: TGCGCCAGCAGCCTAACCGGGACAGGGGGCCGCGAGCAGTACTTC.

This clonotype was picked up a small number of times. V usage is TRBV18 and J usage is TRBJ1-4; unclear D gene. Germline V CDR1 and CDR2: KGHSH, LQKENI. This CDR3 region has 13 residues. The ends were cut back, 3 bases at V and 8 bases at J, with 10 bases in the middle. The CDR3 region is CASSPAAGEKLFF. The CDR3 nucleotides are TGTGCCAGCTCACCGGCTGCGGGCGAAAAACTGTTTTTT.

CDR3 protein: CASSSTRDRRNYGYTF. The CDR3 coding sequence is TGCGCCAGCAGCTCGACCCGGGACAGAAGGAACTATGGCTACACCTTC. The chain links TRBV5-1 to TRBJ1-2; 7 bases are a match to TRBD1. In germline, CDR1 is SGHRS, CDR2 YFSETQ. The V and J ends lost 3 bases and 2 bases, in that order; junction bases with no gene match: 10. The CDR3 covers 16 residues.

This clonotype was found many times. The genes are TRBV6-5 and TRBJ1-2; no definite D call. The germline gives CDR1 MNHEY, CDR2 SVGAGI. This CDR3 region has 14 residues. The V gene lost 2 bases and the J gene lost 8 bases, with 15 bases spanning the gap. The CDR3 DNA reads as TGTGCCAGCAGTTACGGGCGGGATCTATGGGGCTACACCTTC. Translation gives CASSYGRDLWGYTF.

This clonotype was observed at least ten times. CDR3 DNA sequence: TGTGCCAGCAGTGACGACAGGCGGGGGACCGGGGAGCTGTTTTTT. This sequence encodes CASSDDRRGTGELFF. V usage is TRBV2 and J usage is TRBJ2-2, with TRBD2 as a possible D gene (7 bases). This CDR3 spans 15 amino acids. Trimming took 3 bases from V and 5 from J, leaving 13 bases between them. The germline gives CDR1 SNHLY, CDR2 FYNNEI.

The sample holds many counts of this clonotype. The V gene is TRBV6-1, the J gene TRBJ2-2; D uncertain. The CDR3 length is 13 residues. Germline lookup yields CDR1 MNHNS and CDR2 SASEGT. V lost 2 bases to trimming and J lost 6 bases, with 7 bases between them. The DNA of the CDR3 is TGTGCCAGCAGTGAAATAGTCTCCGGGGAGCTGTTTTTT. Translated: CASSEIVSGELFF.

CDR3 protein: CAITSALRGTGELFF. CDR3 sequence (DNA): TGTGCCATCACATCAGCCCTTCGGGGCACCGGGGAGCTGTTTTTT. V gene TRBV19 combines with J gene TRBJ2-2, with D tentatively TRBD2 (5 bases). CDR1 and CDR2 (germline): LNHDA, SQIVND (reference sequence). The CDR3 totals 15 residues. Trimming stripped 10 bases from V and 4 bases from J, with 19 bases between.

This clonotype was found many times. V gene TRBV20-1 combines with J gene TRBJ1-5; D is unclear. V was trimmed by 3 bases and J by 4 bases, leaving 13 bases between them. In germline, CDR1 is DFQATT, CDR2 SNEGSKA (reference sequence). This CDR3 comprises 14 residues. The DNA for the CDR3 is TGCAGTGCTAGCCGGCGGGCACCGAATCAGCCCCAGCATTTT. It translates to CSASRRAPNQPQHF.

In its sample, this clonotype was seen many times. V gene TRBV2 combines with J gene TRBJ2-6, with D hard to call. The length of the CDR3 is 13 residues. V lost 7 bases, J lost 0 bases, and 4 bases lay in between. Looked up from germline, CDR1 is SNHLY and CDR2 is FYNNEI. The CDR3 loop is CASTDSGANVLTF. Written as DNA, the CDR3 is TGTGCCAGCACCGACTCTGGGGCCAACGTCCTGACTTTC.

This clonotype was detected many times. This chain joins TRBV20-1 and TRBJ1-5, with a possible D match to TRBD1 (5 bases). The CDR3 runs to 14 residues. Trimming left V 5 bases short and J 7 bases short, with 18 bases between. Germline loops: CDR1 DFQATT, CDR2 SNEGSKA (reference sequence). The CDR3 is CSAESGGGNQPQHF. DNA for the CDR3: TGCAGTGCTGAGAGTGGTGGGGGGAACCAGCCCCAGCATTTT.

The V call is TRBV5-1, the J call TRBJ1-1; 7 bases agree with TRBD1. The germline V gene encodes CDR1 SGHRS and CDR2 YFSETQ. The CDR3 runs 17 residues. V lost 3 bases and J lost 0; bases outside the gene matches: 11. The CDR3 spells CASSSGRQGRMNTEAFF. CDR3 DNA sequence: TGCGCCAGCAGCTCGGGCCGACAGGGCAGGATGAACACTGAAGCTTTCTTT. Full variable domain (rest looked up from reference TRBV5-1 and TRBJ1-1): KAGVTQTPRYLIKTRGQQVTLSCSPISGHRSVSWYQQTPGQGLQFLFEYFSETQRNKGNFPGRFSGRQFSNSRSEMNVSTLELGDSALYLCASSSGRQGRMNTEAFFGQGTRLTVV.

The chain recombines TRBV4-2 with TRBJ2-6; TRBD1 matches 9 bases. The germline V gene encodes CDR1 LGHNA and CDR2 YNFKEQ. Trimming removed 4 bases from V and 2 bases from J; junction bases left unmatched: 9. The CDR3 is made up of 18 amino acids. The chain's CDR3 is CASSPSQGALAGANVLTF. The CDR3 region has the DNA TGTGCCAGCAGCCCTTCACAGGGGGCACTTGCTGGGGCCAACGTCCTGACTTTC.

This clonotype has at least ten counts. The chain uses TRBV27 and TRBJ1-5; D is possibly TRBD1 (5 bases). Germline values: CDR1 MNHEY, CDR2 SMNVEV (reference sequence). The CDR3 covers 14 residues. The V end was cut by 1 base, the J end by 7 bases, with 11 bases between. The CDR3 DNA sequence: TGTGCCAGCAGTTTATTTCAGGGAGGGCAGCCCCAGCATTTT. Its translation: CASSLFQGGQPQHF.